Described below is a single T cell receptor beta chain sequence and its context. The data are from a study of blood T cell repertoires in COVID-19. Across the whole study: Both acute and convalescent COVID-19 samples were obtained from the United States, Italy and Spain.

Profiled with immunoSEQ multiplex PCR; TCRdb holds only in-frame clones, not every one. Of about 95,000 clones listed, about 85% were seen once; the top ten hold 25%. Sequencing was done on a sample of peripheral blood. This clonotype was obtained from a man at least 80 years old with active or convalescent COVID-19.

CDR3 amino acids: CAISRDSGNTIYF. In DNA, the CDR3 is TGTGCCATCAGTCGGGACTCTGGAAACACCATATATTTT. The chain recombines TRBV10-3 with TRBJ1-3; D call uncertain. With 5 bases removed from V and 0 bases from J, the gap between germline ends came to 5 bases. The germline gives CDR1 ENHRY, CDR2 SYGVKD. There are 13 residues in the CDR3.